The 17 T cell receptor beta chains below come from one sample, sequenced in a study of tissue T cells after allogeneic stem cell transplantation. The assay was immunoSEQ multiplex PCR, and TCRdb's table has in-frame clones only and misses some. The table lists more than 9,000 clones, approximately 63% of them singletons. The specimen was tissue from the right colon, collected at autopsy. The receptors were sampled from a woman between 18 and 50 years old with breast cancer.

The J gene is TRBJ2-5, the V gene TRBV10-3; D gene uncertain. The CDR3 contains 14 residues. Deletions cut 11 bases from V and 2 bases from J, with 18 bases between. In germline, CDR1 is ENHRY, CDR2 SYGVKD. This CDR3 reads CASRLTAQQETQYF. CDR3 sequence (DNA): TGTGCCTCCCGTCTTACCGCGCAGCAAGAGACCCAGTACTTC.

CDR3: CASSLAVLAGAHEQYF. The CDR3 DNA is TGTGCCAGCAGCTTAGCGGTTCTAGCGGGCGCCCACGAGCAGTACTTC. This rearrangement joins TRBV7-6 to TRBJ2-7; 8 bases fit TRBD2. The CDR3 has 16 amino acids. CDR1 is SGHVS, CDR2 FNYEAQ, per germline. V shed 0 bases and J 5 bases; nucleotides not matched to a gene: 9.

Here the CDR3 DNA reads TGTGCCAGCAACCCGGGGAGTTCCTACGAGCAGTACTTC. Its translation: CASNPGSSYEQYF. J is TRBJ2-7 and V is TRBV7-9; TRBD2 might be the D (5 bases). The CDR3 totals 13 residues. Trimming removed 7 bases from V and 1 base from J, with 11 bases in between. Looked up from germline, CDR1 is SEHNR and CDR2 is FQNEAQ (reference sequence). The whole variable domain, filled in from reference TRBV7-9 and TRBJ2-7, reads DTGVSQNPRHKITKRGQNVTFRCDPISEHNRLYWYRQTLGQGPEFLTYFQNEAQLEKSRLLSDRFSAERPKGSFSTLEIQRTEQGDSAMYLCASNPGSSYEQYFGPGTRLTVT.

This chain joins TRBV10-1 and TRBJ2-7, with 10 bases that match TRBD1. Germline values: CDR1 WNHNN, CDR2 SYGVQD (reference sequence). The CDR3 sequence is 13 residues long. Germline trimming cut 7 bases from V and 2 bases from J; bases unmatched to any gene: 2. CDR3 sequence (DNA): TGCGCCAGCAAAGGACAGGGGGCCTACGAGCAGTACTTC. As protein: CASKGQGAYEQYF.

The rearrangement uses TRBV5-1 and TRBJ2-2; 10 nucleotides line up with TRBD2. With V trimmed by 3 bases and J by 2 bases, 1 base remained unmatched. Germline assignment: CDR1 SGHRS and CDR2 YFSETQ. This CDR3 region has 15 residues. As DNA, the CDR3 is TGCGCCAGCAGCTCACTAGCGGGAAACACCGGGGAGCTGTTTTTT. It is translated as CASSSLAGNTGELFF.

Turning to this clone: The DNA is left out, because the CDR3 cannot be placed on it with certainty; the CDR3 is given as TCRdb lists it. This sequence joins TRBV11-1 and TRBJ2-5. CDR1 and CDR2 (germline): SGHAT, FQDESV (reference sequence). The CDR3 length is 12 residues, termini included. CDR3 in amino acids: CASSFGPGTQYF.

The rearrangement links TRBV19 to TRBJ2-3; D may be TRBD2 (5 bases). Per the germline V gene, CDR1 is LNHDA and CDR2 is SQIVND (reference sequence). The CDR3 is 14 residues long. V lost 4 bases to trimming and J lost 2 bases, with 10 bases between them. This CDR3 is CASSTGIVTDTQYF. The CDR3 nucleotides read TGTGCCAGTAGTACGGGGATTGTCACAGATACGCAGTATTTT.

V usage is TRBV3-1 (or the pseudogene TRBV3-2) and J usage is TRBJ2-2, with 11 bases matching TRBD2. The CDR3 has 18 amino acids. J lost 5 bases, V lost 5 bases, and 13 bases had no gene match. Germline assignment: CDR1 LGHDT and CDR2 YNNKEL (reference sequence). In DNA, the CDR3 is TGTGCCAGCAGCGGGCGTTTAGCGGGGGGGCCGCGGACCGGGGAGCTGTTTTTT. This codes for CASSGRLAGGPRTGELFF.

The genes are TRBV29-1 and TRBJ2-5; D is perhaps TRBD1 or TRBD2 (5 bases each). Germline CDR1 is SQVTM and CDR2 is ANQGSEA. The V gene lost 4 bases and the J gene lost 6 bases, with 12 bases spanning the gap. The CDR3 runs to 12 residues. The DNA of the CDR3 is TGCAGCGTTGGGGGACGGACGCAGACCCAGTACTTC. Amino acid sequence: CSVGGRTQTQYF.

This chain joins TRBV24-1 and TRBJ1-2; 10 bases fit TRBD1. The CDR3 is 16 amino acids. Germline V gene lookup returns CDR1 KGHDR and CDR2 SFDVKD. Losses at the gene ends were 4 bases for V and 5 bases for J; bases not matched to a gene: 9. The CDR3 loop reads CATSDGGGTGVYGYTF. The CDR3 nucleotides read TGTGCCACCAGTGACGGCGGCGGGACAGGGGTATATGGCTACACCTTC.

The CDR3 nucleotides are TGTGCCAGCAGCTTAGACAGGGAGACCCAGTACTTC. This gives the protein CASSLDRETQYF. The gene calls are TRBV7-9 and TRBJ2-5, with D possibly TRBD1 on 5 matching bases. The CDR3 runs to 12 residues. V lost 1 base and J 5 bases, leaving 5 bases between the germline ends. The germline V gene encodes CDR1 SEHNR and CDR2 FQNEAQ (reference sequence).

CDR3 protein: CAIRESGRAVGEQFF. The DNA of the CDR3 is TGTGCCATCAGGGAAAGCGGGAGGGCTGTCGGTGAGCAGTTCTTC. The chain combines TRBV10-3 with TRBJ2-1; 10 bases map to TRBD2. Trimming removed 6 bases from V and 9 bases from J; junction bases left unmatched: 11. Germline V gene data show CDR1 as ENHRY and CDR2 as SYGVKD. The CDR3 sequence is 15 residues long.

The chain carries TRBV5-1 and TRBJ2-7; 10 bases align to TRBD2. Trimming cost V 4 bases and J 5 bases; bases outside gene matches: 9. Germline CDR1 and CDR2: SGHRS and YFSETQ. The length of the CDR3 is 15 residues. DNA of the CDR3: TGCGCCAGCAGCACTACTAGCGGGGCAGTCGACGAGCAGTACTTC. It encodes CASSTTSGAVDEQYF. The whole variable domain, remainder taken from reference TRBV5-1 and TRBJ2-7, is KAGVTQTPRYLIKTRGQQVTLSCSPISGHRSVSWYQQTPGQGLQFLFEYFSETQRNKGNFPGRFSGRQFSNSRSEMNVSTLELGDSALYLCASSTTSGAVDEQYFGPGTRLTVT.

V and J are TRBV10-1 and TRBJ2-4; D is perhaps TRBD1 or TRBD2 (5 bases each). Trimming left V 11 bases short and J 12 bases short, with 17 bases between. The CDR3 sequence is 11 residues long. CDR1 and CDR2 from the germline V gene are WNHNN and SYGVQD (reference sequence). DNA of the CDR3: TGCGCCCGTCCTGGGGGATCTACTCAGTACTTC. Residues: CARPGGSTQYF.

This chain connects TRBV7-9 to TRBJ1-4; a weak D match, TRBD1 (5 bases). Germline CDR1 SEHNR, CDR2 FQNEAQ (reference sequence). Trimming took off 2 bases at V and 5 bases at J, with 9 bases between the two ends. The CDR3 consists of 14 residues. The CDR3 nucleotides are TGTGCCAGCAGCTTAAGGGGTACAAATGAAAAACTGTTTTTT. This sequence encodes CASSLRGTNEKLFF.

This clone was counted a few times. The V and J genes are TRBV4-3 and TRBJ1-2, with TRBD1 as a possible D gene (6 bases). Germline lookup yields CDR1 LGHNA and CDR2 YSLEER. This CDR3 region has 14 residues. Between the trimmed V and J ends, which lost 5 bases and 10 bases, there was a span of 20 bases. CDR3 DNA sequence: TGCGCCAGCAGCGTCTACAGGGCAGGTAGTGACTACACCTTC. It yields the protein CASSVYRAGSDYTF.

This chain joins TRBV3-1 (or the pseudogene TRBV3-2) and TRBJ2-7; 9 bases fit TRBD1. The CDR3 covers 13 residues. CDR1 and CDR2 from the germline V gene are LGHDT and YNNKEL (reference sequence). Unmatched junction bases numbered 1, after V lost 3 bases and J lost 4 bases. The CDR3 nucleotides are TGTGCCAGCAGCCAGGACAGGGGTTACGAGCAGTACTTC. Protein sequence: CASSQDRGYEQYF.